Listed below are T cell receptor beta chains from one sample, sequenced in a study of cytotoxic CD8 clonotypes in ibrutinib-treated CLL. Assay used: immunoSEQ multiplex PCR; TCRdb lists only in-frame clones, some missing. Among roughly 250,000 clones listed, 70% were seen once. Sequences were derived from PBMCs, sampled after 24 months of ibrutinib treatment. The receptors come from a human donor with chronic lymphocytic leukemia. The CDR3 runs from the conserved cysteine through the conserved F or W. A D gene is named only where the DNA matches it firmly. Only some rows state a clone size, as once, few, many or a class for expanded clones.

size: -; V: TRBV5-1; D: -; J: TRBJ2-5; CDR3: CASSAGSNKETQYF; DNA: TGCGCCAGCAGCGCGGGATCAAATAAAGAGACCCAGTACTTC
size: -; V: TRBV2; D: -; J: TRBJ2-3; CDR3: CASTSQITDTQYF; DNA: TGTGCCAGCACTTCCCAAATCACAGATACGCAGTATTTT
size: -; V: TRBV6-6; D: -; J: TRBJ2-7; CDR3: CASSYAHSSYEQYF; DNA: TGTGCCAGCAGTTACGCTCATAGCTCCTACGAGCAGTACTTC
size: -; V: TRBV18; D: -; J: TRBJ2-2; CDR3: CASSLDATRNTGELFF; DNA: TGTGCCAGCTCCTTGGATGCGACTAGAAACACCGGGGAGCTGTTTTTT
size: -; V: TRBV15; D: -; J: TRBJ2-1; CDR3: CATSLIGPYNEQFF; DNA: TGTGCCACCAGCCTAATTGGACCCTACAATGAGCAGTTCTTC
size: -; V: TRBV27; D: -; J: TRBJ1-4; CDR3: CASSLDGYEKLFF; DNA: TGTGCCAGCAGTTTGGACGGCTATGAAAAACTGTTTTTT
size: few; V: TRBV27; D: TRBD2; J: TRBJ2-7; CDR3: CASSLGTSGYEQYF; DNA: TGTGCCAGCAGTTTAGGTACTAGCGGCTACGAGCAGTACTTC
size: -; V: TRBV7-2; D: -; J: TRBJ2-3; CDR3: CASSRHTRGRYDRTDTQYF; DNA: TGTGCCAGCAGCCGTCATACGAGGGGGAGGTACGATCGCACAGATACGCAGTATTTT
size: -; V: TRBV4-1; D: -; J: TRBJ1-1; CDR3: CASSQNGGDTEAFF; DNA: TGCGCCAGCAGCCAAAACGGAGGGGACACTGAAGCTTTCTTT
size: once; V: TRBV9; D: -; J: TRBJ2-3; CDR3: CASSGQVGADTQYF; DNA: TGTGCCAGCAGCGGGCAGGTTGGCGCAGATACGCAGTATTTT
size: -; V: TRBV14; D: -; J: TRBJ2-1; CDR3: CASSQFGNEQFF; DNA: TGTGCCAGCAGCCAGTTTGGCAATGAGCAGTTCTTC
size: -; V: TRBV7-2; D: TRBD2; J: TRBJ2-3; CDR3: CASSLDFGSGSLSDTQYF; DNA: TGTGCCAGCAGCTTAGATTTCGGTAGCGGGAGTTTATCAGATACGCAGTATTTT
size: -; V: TRBV7-8; D: TRBD1; J: TRBJ2-5; CDR3: CASSLQGAQKETQYF; DNA: TGTGCCAGCAGCCTTCAGGGGGCTCAGAAAGAGACCCAGTACTTC
size: -; V: TRBV7-7; D: TRBD2; J: TRBJ2-5; CDR3: CASSLGLAGLQETQYF; DNA: TGTGCTAGCAGCTTAGGACTAGCGGGATTGCAAGAGACCCAGTACTTC
size: once; V: TRBV27; D: TRBD2; J: TRBJ2-2; CDR3: CASSFWTSAGELFF; DNA: TGTGCCAGCAGTTTTTGGACTAGCGCGGGGGAGCTGTTTTTT
size: few; V: TRBV9; D: -; J: TRBJ2-1; CDR3: CASSVVLVGADEQFF; DNA: TGTGCCAGCAGCGTAGTCCTAGTTGGGGCGGATGAGCAGTTCTTC
size: -; V: TRBV4-1; D: -; J: TRBJ1-1; CDR3: CASSQSPGSRGTEAFF; DNA: TGCGCCAGCAGCCAATCTCCGGGTTCCCGAGGGACTGAAGCTTTCTTT
size: -; V: TRBV11-3; D: -; J: TRBJ2-1; CDR3: CASSEDSINEQFF; DNA: TGTGCCAGCAGCGAGGACAGTATTAATGAGCAGTTCTTC
size: -; V: TRBV5-1; D: TRBD2; J: TRBJ2-5; CDR3: CASSLGTSGSETQYF; DNA: TGCGCCAGCAGCTTGGGGACTAGCGGGAGTGAGACCCAGTACTTC
size: -; V: TRBV15; D: -; J: TRBJ1-1; CDR3: CATSIPLEGRAEAFF; DNA: TGTGCCACCAGCATCCCTCTAGAGGGAAGGGCTGAAGCTTTCTTT
size: -; V: TRBV7-6; D: -; J: TRBJ2-1; CDR3: CASSRLEGEQFF; DNA: TGTGCCAGCAGTCGTCTCGAGGGTGAGCAGTTCTTC
size: once; V: TRBV2; D: -; J: TRBJ2-4; CDR3: CASSPRWVAKNIQYF; DNA: TGTGCCAGCAGTCCAAGGTGGGTGGCCAAAAACATTCAGTACTTC
size: -; V: TRBV21-1; D: -; J: TRBJ2-3; CDR3: CASSKRPRNTQYF; DNA: TGTGCCAGCAGCAAGCGCCCGCGGAATACGCAGTATTTT
size: once; V: TRBV7-2; D: TRBD2; J: TRBJ2-5; CDR3: CASSLASGSGETQYF; DNA: TGTGCCAGCAGCTTAGCAAGCGGGAGTGGCGAGACCCAGTACTTC
size: -; V: TRBV30; D: -; J: TRBJ1-5; CDR3: CAWSVPDGQPQHF; DNA: TGTGCCTGGAGTGTACCGGACGGTCAGCCCCAGCATTTT
size: -; V: TRBV2; D: -; J: TRBJ2-1; CDR3: CASSPAPRAYNEQFF; DNA: TGTGCCAGCAGTCCCGCCCCTAGGGCCTACAATGAGCAGTTCTTC
size: -; V: TRBV28; D: -; J: TRBJ2-7; CDR3: CASSVSGSSYEQYF; DNA: TGTGCCAGCAGTGTGTCAGGATCCTCCTACGAGCAGTACTTC
size: -; V: TRBV9; D: -; J: TRBJ2-7; CDR3: CASSRTRGAHEQYF; DNA: TGTGCCAGCAGCAGAACTAGAGGGGCCCACGAGCAGTACTTC
size: -; V: TRBV6-6; D: TRBD1; J: TRBJ2-5; CDR3: CASSHRGEQETQYF; DNA: TGTGCCAGCAGTCACAGGGGTGAACAAGAGACCCAGTACTTC
size: -; V: TRBV19; D: TRBD2; J: TRBJ2-5; CDR3: CASSVPGTVGGETQYF; DNA: TGTGCCAGTAGTGTACCCGGGACGGTGGGAGGGGAGACCCAGTACTTC
size: -; V: TRBV28; D: TRBD1; J: TRBJ1-5; CDR3: CAETAGGISNQPQHF; DNA: TGTGCCGAAACTGCAGGGGGCATCAGCAATCAGCCCCAGCATTTT
size: -; V: TRBV13; D: -; J: TRBJ2-7; CDR3: CASSFTGSSYEQYF; DNA: TGTGCCAGCAGTTTTACAGGGAGCTCCTACGAGCAGTACTTC
size: few; V: TRBV2; D: -; J: TRBJ2-7; CDR3: CASSEVWNYEQYF; DNA: TGTGCCAGCAGTGAAGTATGGAACTACGAGCAGTACTTC
size: few; V: TRBV6-5; D: TRBD2; J: TRBJ2-1; CDR3: CASSPTTSGRQFF; DNA: TGTGCCAGCAGCCCCACGACTAGCGGGAGGCAGTTCTTC
size: -; V: TRBV27; D: -; J: TRBJ2-7; CDR3: CASSRRGGFSYEQYF; DNA: TGTGCCAGCAGCCGGAGGGGGGGTTTCTCCTACGAGCAGTACTTC
size: -; V: TRBV6-6; D: -; J: TRBJ2-7; CDR3: CASSYPWGGINYEQYF; DNA: TGTGCCAGCAGTTACCCCTGGGGCGGGATAAACTACGAGCAGTACTTC
size: -; V: TRBV4-1; D: TRBD2; J: TRBJ2-2; CDR3: CASSHLGLAGGELFF; DNA: TGCGCCAGCAGCCACCTGGGACTAGCCGGCGGGGAGCTGTTTTTT
size: -; V: TRBV5-4; D: -; J: TRBJ2-7; CDR3: CASSLAWEREADEQYF; DNA: TGTGCCAGCAGCTTGGCTTGGGAGAGGGAAGCGGACGAGCAGTACTTC
size: -; V: TRBV30; D: -; J: TRBJ2-3; CDR3: CAWSPVQFSGYTDTQYF; DNA: TGTGCCTGGAGCCCGGTTCAGTTCAGCGGTTACACAGATACGCAGTATTTT
size: -; V: TRBV5-3; D: TRBD2; J: TRBJ2-7; CDR3: CARALAGVWVDEQYF; DNA: TGTGCCAGAGCCCTAGCGGGAGTTTGGGTCGACGAGCAGTACTTC
size: once; V: TRBV28; D: -; J: TRBJ2-5; CDR3: CASSFRTEETQYF; DNA: TGTGCCAGCAGTTTCCGTACCGAGGAGACCCAGTACTTC
size: -; V: TRBV28; D: TRBD1; J: TRBJ2-7; CDR3: CASRPGQPSYEQYF; DNA: TGTGCCAGCCGTCCGGGACAGCCCTCCTACGAGCAGTACTTC
size: -; V: TRBV7-2; D: -; J: TRBJ2-3; CDR3: CASSLSSTDTQYF; DNA: TGTGCCAGCAGCTTATCTAGCACAGATACGCAGTATTTT
size: -; V: TRBV28; D: TRBD1; J: TRBJ1-1; CDR3: CASIPGDRGLTSEAFF; DNA: TGTGCCAGCATTCCGGGGGACAGGGGATTAACGAGTGAAGCTTTCTTT